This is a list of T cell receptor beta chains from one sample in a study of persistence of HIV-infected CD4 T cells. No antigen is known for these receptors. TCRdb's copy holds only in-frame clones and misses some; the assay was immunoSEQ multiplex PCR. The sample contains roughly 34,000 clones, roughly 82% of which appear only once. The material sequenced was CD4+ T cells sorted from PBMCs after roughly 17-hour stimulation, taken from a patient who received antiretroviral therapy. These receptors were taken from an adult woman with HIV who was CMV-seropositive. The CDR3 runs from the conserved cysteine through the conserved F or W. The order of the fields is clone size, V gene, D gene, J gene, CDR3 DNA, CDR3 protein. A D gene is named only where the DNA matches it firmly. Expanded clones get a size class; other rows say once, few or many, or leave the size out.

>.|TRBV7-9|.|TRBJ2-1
TGTGCCAGCAGCTTAACCATCCGAATAATTCCGGAGTTCTTC
CASSLTIRIIPEFF
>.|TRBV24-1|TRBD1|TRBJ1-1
TGTGCCACCAGTGTTCCCGGACAGGGGAGATCTGAAGCTTTCTTT
CATSVPGQGRSEAFF
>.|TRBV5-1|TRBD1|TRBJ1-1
TGCGCCAGCAGCCTAGGGACAGGGGGCTTTGGGGGCACTGAAGCTTTCTTT
CASSLGTGGFGGTEAFF
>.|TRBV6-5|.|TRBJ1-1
TGTGCCAGCATGTTGGGACTCATGAACACTGAAGCTTTCTTT
CASMLGLMNTEAFF
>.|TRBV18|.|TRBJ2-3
TGTGCCAGCTCACCGGTACGGCTTGCTAGCACAGATACGCAGTATTTT
CASSPVRLASTDTQYF
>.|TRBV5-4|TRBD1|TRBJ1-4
TGTGCCAGCAGCTTTAACCGGGACAGGGGGCTCCCAAATGAAAAACTGTTTTTT
CASSFNRDRGLPNEKLFF
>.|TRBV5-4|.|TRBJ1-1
TGTGCCAGCAGCTTGCCGGGAGATCTTGAAGCTTTCTTT
CASSLPGDLEAFF
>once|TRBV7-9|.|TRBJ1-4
TGTGCCAGCAGCTTAACGGGGGCAACTAATGAAAAACTGTTTTTT
CASSLTGATNEKLFF
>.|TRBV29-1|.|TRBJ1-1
TGCAGCGTTGTCGGGTACGGGGACACTGAAGCTTTCTTT
CSVVGYGDTEAFF
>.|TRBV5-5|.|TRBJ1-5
TGTGCCAGCAGCTTGGATGTACTGGGCGGCAATCAGCCCCAGCATTTT
CASSLDVLGGNQPQHF
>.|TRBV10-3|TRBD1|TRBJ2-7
TGTGCCATCAGCATAGGGACAGATCAAGGCGAGCAGTACTTC
CAISIGTDQGEQYF
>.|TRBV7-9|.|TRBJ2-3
TGTGCCAGCAGCTCAGCCAGCACAGATACGCAGTATTTT
CASSSASTDTQYF
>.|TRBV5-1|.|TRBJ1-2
TGCGCCAGCAGTTTTAACGGGATCTATGGCTACACCTTC
CASSFNGIYGYTF
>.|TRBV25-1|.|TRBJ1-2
TGTGCCAGCAGTAGAGGGGAAGGTCCCTATGGCTACACCTTC
CASSRGEGPYGYTF
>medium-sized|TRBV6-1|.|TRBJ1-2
TGTGCCAGCAGTGAAGGGACGGCTTCGGCTGGCTACACCTTC
CASSEGTASAGYTF
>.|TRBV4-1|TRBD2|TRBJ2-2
TGCGCCAGCAGCCAAGACCAACGGGGGGGGAACACCGGGGAGCTGTTTTTT
CASSQDQRGGNTGELFF
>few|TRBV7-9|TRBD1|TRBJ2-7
TGTGCCAGCAGCCCGCCGACAGGGGGCACCTACGAGCAGTACTTC
CASSPPTGGTYEQYF
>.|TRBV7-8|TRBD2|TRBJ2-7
TGTGCCAGCAGCTTAGGCCTAGCGGGAGGGCGGTACGAGCAGTACTTC
CASSLGLAGGRYEQYF
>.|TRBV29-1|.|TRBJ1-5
TGCAGCGCACAGGGTACCAGCAATCAGCCCCAGCATTTT
CSAQGTSNQPQHF
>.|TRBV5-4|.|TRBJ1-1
TGTGCCAGCAGCTTGGTAGGGGCTCCTGAAGCTTTCTTT
CASSLVGAPEAFF
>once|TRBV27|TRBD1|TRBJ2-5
TGTGCCAGCAGTTTACTCGGGACAGGGCAAGAGACCCAGTACTTC
CASSLLGTGQETQYF
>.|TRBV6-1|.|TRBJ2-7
TGTGCCAGCAGTGAAAGTTTAACAGGTGTCTCCTACGAGCAGTACTTC
CASSESLTGVSYEQYF
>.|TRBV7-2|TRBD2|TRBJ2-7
TGTGCCAGCAGCTTAAGGACTAGCGGGGGAAAGCAGTACTTC
CASSLRTSGGKQYF
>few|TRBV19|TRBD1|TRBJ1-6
TGTGCCAGTAGTATCGGTTCGTGGACAGGTATTCGTCCCCTCCACTTT
CASSIGSWTGIRPLHF
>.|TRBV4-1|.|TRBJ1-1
TGCGCCAGCAGCCAGCGGACGGATACTCACATGAACACTGAAGCTTTCTTT
CASSQRTDTHMNTEAFF
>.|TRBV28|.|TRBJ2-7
TGTGCCAGCACCATAGGCCTGGGCAGGGGGGACGACGAGCAGTACTTC
CASTIGLGRGDDEQYF
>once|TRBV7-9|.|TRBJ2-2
TGTGCCAGCAGCTTAAGTCGGGGGACAGCGAACACCGGGGAGCTGTTTTTT
CASSLSRGTANTGELFF
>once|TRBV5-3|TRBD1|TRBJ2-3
TGTGCCAGAAGCTACCGGGACAGGGGTCGAGCTAGCACAGATACGCAGTATTTT
CARSYRDRGRASTDTQYF
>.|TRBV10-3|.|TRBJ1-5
TGTGCCATCAGTGTTACAGAGAGTCAGCCCCAGCATTTT
CAISVTESQPQHF
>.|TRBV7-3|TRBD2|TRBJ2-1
TGTGCCAGCAGCTTATCGGCGGGAGGAGGGACCTACAATGAGCAGTTCTTC
CASSLSAGGGTYNEQFF
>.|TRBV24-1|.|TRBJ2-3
TGTGCCACCAGTGACCCCAACGGGGCAGATACGCAGTATTTT
CATSDPNGADTQYF
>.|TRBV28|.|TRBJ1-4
TGTGCCAGCAGTTCCAACCTGGGCAGGACAAGCCCAACTAATGAAAAACTGTTTTTT
CASSSNLGRTSPTNEKLFF
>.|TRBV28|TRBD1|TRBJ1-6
TGTGCCAGCAGAGCCGGGACAGGGCGAAATTCACCCCTCCACTTT
CASRAGTGRNSPLHF
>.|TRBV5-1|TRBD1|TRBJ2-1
TGCGCCAGCAGCTCCGGGACAGGGGGTGTTGAGCAGTTCTTC
CASSSGTGGVEQFF
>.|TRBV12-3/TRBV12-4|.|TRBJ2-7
TGTGCCAGCAGGGGACTGAGCTCCTACGAGCAGTACTTC
CASRGLSSYEQYF
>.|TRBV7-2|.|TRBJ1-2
TGTGCCAGCAGCTTGAGCAGTACGAACTATGGCTACACCTTC
CASSLSSTNYGYTF
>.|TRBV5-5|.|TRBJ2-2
TGTGCCAGCAGCCCCTCTCCTGGACTCCTCACCGGGGAGCTGTTTTTT
CASSPSPGLLTGELFF